The 20 T cell receptor beta chains below were found in one sample sequenced in a study of T-cell memory formation after mild COVID-19. TCRdb re-derived calls from the 5' RACE reads in MiXCR, one entry per CDR3 protein. Among roughly 310,000 distinct CDR3 sequences listed, 15% to 20% were seen once. Sequenced material: PBMCs or a T cell subset sorted from them (not recorded which). The receptors originated from a man aged 18-30 years who had mild COVID-19 (a few samples of this study predate the infection). Cell type and time point are not known.

This clonotype has a count of ten or more. The chain links TRBV12-3 or TRBV12-4 to TRBJ2-2; 8 positions agree with TRBD2. With V trimmed by 5 bases and J by 6 bases, 8 bases remained unmatched. This CDR3 region has 15 residues. The CDR3 DNA follows: TGTGCCAGCAGTGCACCCGGGACTAGGGCCGGGGAGCTGTTTTTT. Amino acid sequence: CASSAPGTRAGELFF.

In this sample, this clonotype turned up a few times. This chain joins TRBV4-2 and TRBJ1-2; 9 nucleotides align to TRBD1. CDR1 is LGHNA and CDR2 is YNFKEQ in the germline V gene. V shed 4 bases and J 2 bases; nucleotides not matched to a gene: 14. There are 18 residues in the CDR3. This CDR3 reads CASSPSWGTGTSNYGYTF. For the CDR3, the DNA is TGTGCCAGCAGCCCCTCTTGGGGGACAGGGACATCAAACTATGGCTACACCTTC.

The rearrangement uses TRBV7-2 and TRBJ1-3; TRBD1 might be the D (5 bases). The CDR3 is made up of 14 amino acids. V was shortened by 2 bases and J by 3 bases, with 8 bases between the two germline ends. Germline CDR1 SGHTA, CDR2 FQGNSA. CDR3: CASSLQGFGNTIYF. CDR3 coding DNA: TGTGCCAGCAGCTTACAGGGTTTTGGAAACACCATATATTTT. The variable domain in full, with the rest retrieved from reference TRBV7-2 and TRBJ1-3, is GAGVSQSPSNKVTEKGKDVELRCDPISGHTALYWYRQSLGQGLEFLIYFQGNSAPDKSGLPSDRFSAERTGGSVSTLTIQRTQQEDSAVYLCASSLQGFGNTIYFGEGSWLTVV.

In its sample, this clonotype was seen many times. The rearrangement links TRBV20-1 to TRBJ2-5, with D perhaps matching TRBD2 (6 bases). The CDR3 sequence is 12 residues long. The V gene lost 6 bases and the J gene lost 6 bases, with 14 bases spanning the gap. CDR1 and CDR2 from the germline V gene are DFQATT and SNEGSKA (reference sequence). The CDR3 coding sequence is TGCAGTGCCCGGGACTCCCCGAAGACCCAGTACTTC. It yields the protein CSARDSPKTQYF.

The V gene is TRBV20-1, the J gene TRBJ2-3, with 9 bases identical to TRBD2. Germline V CDR1 and CDR2: DFQATT, SNEGSKA (reference sequence). The V segment lost 1 base and the J segment 4 bases; nucleotides outside the gene matches: 6. There are 15 residues in the CDR3. The CDR3 is CSARVQRGEADTQYF. Written as DNA, the CDR3 is TGCAGTGCTAGAGTCCAGCGGGGGGAAGCAGATACGCAGTATTTT.

This clonotype was observed a few times. CDR3 loop: CASSQEVFNYGYTF. The CDR3 bases are TGTGCCAGCTCGCAAGAGGTTTTTAACTATGGCTACACCTTC. The chain combines TRBV18 with TRBJ1-2; D not certain. The CDR3 contains 14 residues. The germline gives CDR1 KGHSH, CDR2 LQKENI. V was clipped by 6 bases and J by 1 base, with 12 bases between them.

The J gene is TRBJ2-3, the V gene TRBV4-1; D gene unclear. Germline CDR1 MGHRA, CDR2 YSYEKL. Trimming left V 4 bases short and J 6 bases short, with 14 bases between. The CDR3 loop spans 14 amino acids. CDR3 sequence reads: CASSPRVGPDTQYF. The CDR3 bases are TGCGCCAGCAGCCCCCGTGTAGGCCCGGATACGCAGTATTTT.

J is TRBJ1-1 and V is TRBV5-6; D remains ambiguous. V lost 0 bases, J lost 3 bases, and 6 bases lay in between. This CDR3 has 13 residues. The germline CDR1 and CDR2 sequences are SGHDT and YYEEEE. In nucleotides, the CDR3 is TGTGCCAGCAGCTTGGTCTGGGACACTGAAGCTTTCTTT. It yields the protein CASSLVWDTEAFF.

The chain uses TRBV2 and TRBJ1-1; 7 bases are shared with TRBD1. The CDR3 consists of 14 residues. V was pared by 6 bases and J by 3 bases, with 7 bases of the junction left unmatched. Germline-derived CDR1 and CDR2 are SNHLY and FYNNEI. The CDR3 sequence is CASSYRGKDTEAFF. The CDR3 bases are TGTGCCAGCAGCTACAGGGGAAAGGACACTGAAGCTTTCTTT.

This chain uses TRBV7-2 with TRBJ2-1, with unresolved D. Germline V CDR1 and CDR2: SGHTA, FQGNSA. This CDR3 comprises 15 residues. Trimming cost V 2 bases and J 0 bases, with 8 bases left between them. For the CDR3, the DNA is TGTGCCAGCAGCTTATCTCGGTACTCCTACAATGAGCAGTTCTTC. Protein: CASSLSRYSYNEQFF. Full variable domain (outside the CDR3, taken from reference TRBV7-2 and TRBJ2-1): GAGVSQSPSNKVTEKGKDVELRCDPISGHTALYWYRQSLGQGLEFLIYFQGNSAPDKSGLPSDRFSAERTGGSVSTLTIQRTQQEDSAVYLCASSLSRYSYNEQFFGPGTRLTVL.

There are a few counts of this clonotype. This chain joins TRBV6-1 and TRBJ2-1; TRBD2 matches 10 bases. Germline CDR1 MNHNS, CDR2 SASEGT. CDR3 length: 15 amino acids. Trimming removed 5 bases from V and 6 bases from J; junction bases left unmatched: 7. The chain's CDR3 is CASSLLAGAFNEQFF. In nucleotides, the CDR3 is TGTGCCAGCAGTCTCCTAGCGGGGGCTTTCAATGAGCAGTTCTTC.

This clonotype occurred many times. CDR3 bases: TGCGCCAGCAGTCCCCTGCGGGAAGCCTTTGGCTACACCTTC. It encodes CASSPLREAFGYTF. This rearrangement joins TRBV10-2 to TRBJ1-2, with D unclear. Trimming shortened V by 5 bases and J by 7 bases, and 17 bases separated the two germline ends. The germline gives CDR1 WSHSY, CDR2 SAAADI. The CDR3 totals 14 residues.

The sample holds a few counts of this clonotype. The chain couples TRBV4-2 to TRBJ1-4; D is ambiguous. The germline gives CDR1 LGHNA, CDR2 YNFKEQ. The V end lost 6 bases, the J end lost 7 bases, and 12 bases lay between the germline ends. The CDR3 consists of 13 residues. The CDR3 spells CASRGVSSEKLFF. Here the CDR3 DNA reads TGTGCCAGCAGGGGAGTTTCCAGTGAAAAACTGTTTTTT.

V usage is TRBV29-1 and J usage is TRBJ1-1; perhaps TRBD1 as D (5 bases). Trimming removed 8 bases from V and 1 base from J, with 14 bases in between. The CDR3 is 13 amino acids. Germline V lookup: CDR1 SQVTM, CDR2 ANQGSEA. The CDR3 nucleotides read TGCAGCTGTCAAGGGGCCAGGAACACTGAAGCTTTCTTT. As protein: CSCQGARNTEAFF.

This clonotype was detected a few times. The chain joins TRBV6-2 or TRBV6-3 to TRBJ1-5, with no clear D. From germline, CDR1 is MNHEY and CDR2 SVGEGT. V lost 8 bases and J lost 6, with 17 bases in between. The CDR3 spans 14 residues. This CDR3 is CASEGPESGQPQHF. The CDR3 coding sequence is TGTGCCAGCGAAGGCCCGGAATCCGGTCAGCCCCAGCATTTT.

This clonotype turned up a few times. The chain joins TRBV2 to TRBJ2-3; either TRBD1 or TRBD2 may supply D (5 bases each). V lost 6 bases and J lost 5, with 15 bases in between. Germline values: CDR1 SNHLY, CDR2 FYNNEI. CDR3 length: 14 amino acids. The CDR3 loop is CASSDPGRIDTQYF. As DNA, the CDR3 is TGTGCCAGCAGCGATCCGGGACGTATAGATACGCAGTATTTT.

This chain uses TRBV7-2 with TRBJ2-3; 10 nucleotides agree with TRBD2. The CDR3 loop spans 16 amino acids. Germline CDR1 reads SGHTA; CDR2 reads FQGNSA. The V gene end was trimmed by 1 base and the J gene end by 1 base; junction bases not matched to a gene: 2. For the CDR3, the DNA is TGTGCCAGCAGCTTAGTTCTAGCGGGGGGCACAGATACGCAGTATTTT. Its translation: CASSLVLAGGTDTQYF.

This clonotype was counted only a few times. The rearrangement joins TRBV2 to TRBJ1-1; unclear D gene. The V gene lost 6 bases and the J gene lost 4 bases, with 6 bases spanning the gap. The length of the CDR3 is 11 residues. Germline loops: CDR1 SNHLY, CDR2 FYNNEI. DNA for the CDR3: TGTGCCAGCAGGGGTGGCACTGAAGCTTTCTTT. As protein: CASRGGTEAFF.

In its sample, this clonotype was seen many times. This chain uses TRBV18 with TRBJ2-1, with a weak D call TRBD2 (5 bases). This CDR3 spans 16 amino acids. Trimming cost V 3 bases and J 0 bases, with 12 bases left between them. The germline V gene has CDR1 KGHSH and CDR2 LQKENI. CDR3 region: CASSPPGMRSYNEQFF. DNA of the CDR3: TGTGCCAGCTCACCTCCCGGGATGCGCTCCTACAATGAGCAGTTCTTC.

CDR3 region: CASKEANTGELFF. The CDR3 DNA reads as TGTGCCAGCAAGGAGGCGAACACCGGGGAGCTGTTTTTT. The V gene is TRBV2, the J gene TRBJ2-2; possible D gene TRBD2, 5 bases. CDR1 SNHLY and CDR2 FYNNEI come from the germline V gene. The CDR3 loop spans 13 amino acids. With 7 bases removed from V and 0 bases from J, the gap between germline ends came to 6 bases.